The clone carrying this T cell receptor beta chain has a handful of counts. The record originates from a study of T-cell reconstitution after alpha-beta-depleted transplantation in children. It was with unique molecular identifiers that the TCRbeta library was prepared. TCRdb called the PCR reads again in MiXCR, with one record for every CDR3 protein. This sample has some 500,000 distinct CDR3 sequences, with about 18% found just once. The CDR3 spans 13 residues. Germline lookup yields CDR1 KGHSH and CDR2 LQKENI. Deletions cut 2 bases from V and 4 bases from J, with 8 bases between. The input for sequencing was PBMCs from the stem cell graft donor, taken from the stem cell graft. This clonotype was sampled from a human donor who donated a stem cell graft to a child with acute lymphoblastic leukemia. The rearrangement joins TRBV18 to TRBJ1-2, with unresolved D. The CDR3 here is CASSPGLSYGYTF. The CDR3 bases are TGTGCCAGCTCACCAGGGTTATCCTATGGCTACACCTTC. Filled out from reference TRBV18 and TRBJ1-2, the complete variable domain reads NAGVMQNPRHLVRRRGQEARLRCSPMKGHSHVYWYRQLPEEGLKFMVYLQKENIIDESGMPKERFSAEFPKEGPSILRIQQVVRGDSAAYFCASSPGLSYGYTFGSGTRLTVV.